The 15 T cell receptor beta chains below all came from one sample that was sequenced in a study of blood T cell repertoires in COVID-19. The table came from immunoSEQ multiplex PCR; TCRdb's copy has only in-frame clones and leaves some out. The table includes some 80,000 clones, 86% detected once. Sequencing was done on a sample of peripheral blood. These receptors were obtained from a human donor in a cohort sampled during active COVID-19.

The CDR3 region has the DNA TGTGCCAGCAGCCGAGACCTCGTTGGGCCGGATGACTATGGCTACACCTTC. Its translation is CASSRDLVGPDDYGYTF. The chain couples TRBV6-6 to TRBJ1-2, with D uncertain. Germline-derived CDR1 and CDR2 are MNHNY and SVGAGI (reference sequence). V was pared by 6 bases and J by 3 bases, with 23 bases between. CDR3 length equals 17 residues.

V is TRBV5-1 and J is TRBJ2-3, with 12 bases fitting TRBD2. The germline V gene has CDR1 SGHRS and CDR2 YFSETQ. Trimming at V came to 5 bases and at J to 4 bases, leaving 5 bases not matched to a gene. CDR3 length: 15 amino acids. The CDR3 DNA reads TGCGCCAGCAGGACTAGCGGGAGCAGTGCAGATACGCAGTATTTT. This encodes CASRTSGSSADTQYF. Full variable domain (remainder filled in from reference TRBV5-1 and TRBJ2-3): KAGVTQTPRYLIKTRGQQVTLSCSPISGHRSVSWYQQTPGQGLQFLFEYFSETQRNKGNFPGRFSGRQFSNSRSEMNVSTLELGDSALYLCASRTSGSSADTQYFGPGTRLTVL.

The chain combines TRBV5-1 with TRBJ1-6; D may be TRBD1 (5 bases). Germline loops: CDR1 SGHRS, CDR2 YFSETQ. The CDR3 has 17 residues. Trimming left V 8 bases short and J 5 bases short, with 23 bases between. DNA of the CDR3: TGCGCCAGTCGCGGGCAGGGAGGAAGAAGGGATAATTCACCCCTCCACTTT. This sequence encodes CASRGQGGRRDNSPLHF.

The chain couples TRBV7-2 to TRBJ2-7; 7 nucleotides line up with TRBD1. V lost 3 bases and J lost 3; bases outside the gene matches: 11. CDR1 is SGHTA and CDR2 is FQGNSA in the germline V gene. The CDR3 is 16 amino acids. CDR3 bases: TGTGCCAGCAGCTTCACCCTGACAGGGTCTAACTACGAGCAGTACTTC. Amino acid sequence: CASSFTLTGSNYEQYF.

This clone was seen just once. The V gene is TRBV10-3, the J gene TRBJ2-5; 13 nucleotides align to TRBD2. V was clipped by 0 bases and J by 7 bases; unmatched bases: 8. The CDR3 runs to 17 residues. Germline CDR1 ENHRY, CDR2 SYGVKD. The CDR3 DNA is TGTGCCATCAGTGAGTCTTGGACTAGCGGGGGTATTTCGACCCAGTACTTC. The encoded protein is CAISESWTSGGISTQYF.

Here the CDR3 reads CASSLGTGNYEQYF. The CDR3 region has the DNA TGCGCCAGCAGCTTGGGGACAGGGAACTACGAGCAGTACTTC. The chain has TRBV5-1 and TRBJ2-7; 8 bases fit TRBD1. The V gene end was trimmed by 0 bases and the J gene end by 3 bases; junction bases not matched to a gene: 2. The CDR3 length is 14 residues. Germline values: CDR1 SGHRS, CDR2 YFSETQ.

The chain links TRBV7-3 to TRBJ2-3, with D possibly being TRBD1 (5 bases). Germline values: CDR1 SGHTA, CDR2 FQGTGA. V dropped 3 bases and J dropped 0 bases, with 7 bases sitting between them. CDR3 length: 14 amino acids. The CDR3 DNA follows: TGTGCCAGCAGCTTGACAGCGAGCACAGATACGCAGTATTTT. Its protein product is CASSLTASTDTQYF.

CDR3 sequence (DNA): TGTGCCAGCAGCCCCGGTAGTGCCGGGGAGCTGTTTTTT. Amino acid sequence: CASSPGSAGELFF. J is TRBJ2-2 and V is TRBV12-3 or TRBV12-4; no clear D. V lost 6 bases and J 6 bases, leaving 11 bases between the germline ends. The length of the CDR3 is 13 residues.

For the CDR3, the DNA is TGTGCCAGCAGCCCACCAGCCATATGGACTGGCAATGAGCAGTTCTTC. The encoded protein is CASSPPAIWTGNEQFF. This chain joins TRBV5-6 and TRBJ2-1, with D tentatively TRBD2 (5 bases). CDR1 and CDR2 (germline): SGHDT, YYEEEE. This CDR3 comprises 16 residues. The ends were cut back, 4 bases at V and 6 bases at J, with 20 bases in the middle. Full variable domain (rest looked up from reference TRBV5-6 and TRBJ2-1): DAGVTQSPTHLIKTRGQQVTLRCSPKSGHDTVSWYQQALGQGPQFIFQYYEEEERQRGNFPDRFSGHQFPNYSSELNVNALLLGDSALYLCASSPPAIWTGNEQFFGPGTRLTVL.

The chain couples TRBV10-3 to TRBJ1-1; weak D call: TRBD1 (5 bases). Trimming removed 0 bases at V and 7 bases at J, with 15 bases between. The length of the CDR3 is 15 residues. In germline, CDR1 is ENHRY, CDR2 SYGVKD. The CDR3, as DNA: TGTGCCATCAGTGAGTCAGACACAGGCCTTGATGAAGCTTTCTTT. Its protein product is CAISESDTGLDEAFF.

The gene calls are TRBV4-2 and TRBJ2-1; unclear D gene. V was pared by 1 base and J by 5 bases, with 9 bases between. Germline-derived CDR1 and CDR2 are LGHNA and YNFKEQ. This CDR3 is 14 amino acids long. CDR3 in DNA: TGTGCCAGCAGCCAAGCCCAACTTCACAATGAGCAGTTCTTC. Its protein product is CASSQAQLHNEQFF.

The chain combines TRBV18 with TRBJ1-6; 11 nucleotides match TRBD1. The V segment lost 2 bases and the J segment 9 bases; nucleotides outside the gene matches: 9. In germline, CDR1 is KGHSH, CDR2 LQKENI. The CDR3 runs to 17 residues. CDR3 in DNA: TGTGCCAGCTCACCAACGGGACAGGGGGTGCAAGGTTCACCCCTCCACTTT. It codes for CASSPTGQGVQGSPLHF.

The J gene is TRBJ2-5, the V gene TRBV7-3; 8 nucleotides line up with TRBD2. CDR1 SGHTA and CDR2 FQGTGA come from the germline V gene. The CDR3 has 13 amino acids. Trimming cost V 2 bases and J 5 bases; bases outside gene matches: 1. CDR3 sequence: CASSLRGGETQYF. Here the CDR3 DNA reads TGTGCCAGCAGCTTACGGGGGGGCGAGACCCAGTACTTC.

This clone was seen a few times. Here the CDR3 reads CASRVGRQRYEQYF. CDR3 coding DNA: TGTGCCAGCAGGGTGGGAAGACAGCGCTACGAGCAGTACTTC. The chain uses TRBV2 and TRBJ2-7; possible D gene TRBD1, 5 bases. Trimming took 6 bases from V and 3 from J, leaving 15 bases between them. The CDR3 has 14 amino acids. CDR1 is SNHLY, CDR2 FYNNEI, per germline.

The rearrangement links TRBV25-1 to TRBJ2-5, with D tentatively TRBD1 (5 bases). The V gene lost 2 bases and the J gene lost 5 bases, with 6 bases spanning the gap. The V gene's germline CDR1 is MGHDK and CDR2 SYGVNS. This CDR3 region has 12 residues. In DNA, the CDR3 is TGTGCCAGCAGTGAAGGGGCTGAGACCCAGTACTTC. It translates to CASSEGAETQYF.